This entry lists 18 T cell receptor beta chains sequenced from one sample in a study of a mutant IDH1 vaccine in newly diagnosed glioma. Time point given: week 47, end of study. Every vaccine dose comprised 300 ug of mutant IDH1 20-mer peptide plus topical imiquimod. Using immunoSEQ multiplex PCR, the repertoire was profiled, and TCRdb retains in-frame clones only, with some absent. The sample carries fewer than 95,000 clones, approximately 78% recorded once. These receptors' targets are unknown. This specimen was PBMCs, taken from a glioma patient whose treatment included an IDH1 peptide vaccine. The receptors derive from a man aged 40-49 years with glioma.

This sequence joins TRBV6-1 and TRBJ2-7, with D unclear. Germline values: CDR1 MNHNS, CDR2 SASEGT. The CDR3 contains 11 residues. V was trimmed by 2 bases and J by 8 bases, leaving 7 bases between them. CDR3 protein: CASSEFTKQYF. In DNA form, the CDR3 reads TGTGCCAGCAGTGAATTCACCAAGCAGTACTTC.

J is TRBJ2-6 and V is TRBV10-3; 8 positions agree with TRBD1. CDR3 length equals 16 residues. J gave up 2 bases and V 3 bases, and 3 bases lay outside the gene matches. Germline V gene sequence: CDR1 ENHRY, CDR2 SYGVKD. The DNA for the CDR3 is TGTGCCATCAGTGATCAGGGGGCGGCTGGGGCCAACGTCCTGACTTTC. Protein product: CAISDQGAAGANVLTF.

This clone turned up a few times. This chain connects TRBV6-4 to TRBJ1-1, with D possibly TRBD1 on 5 matching bases. Trimming took off 3 bases at V and 5 bases at J, with 10 bases between the two ends. The CDR3 has 13 amino acids. In germline, CDR1 is MRHNA, CDR2 SNTAGT. Here the CDR3 DNA reads TGTGCCAGCAGTGATGGAGGGGTTACTGAAGCTTTCTTT. This sequence encodes CASSDGGVTEAFF.

This rearrangement joins TRBV5-6 to TRBJ2-7; 8 positions match TRBD2. V shed 4 bases and J 1 base; nucleotides not matched to a gene: 4. CDR3 length equals 14 residues. Looked up from germline, CDR1 is SGHDT and CDR2 is YYEEEE. The CDR3 sequence is CASSPLAGSYEQYF. The CDR3 DNA sequence: TGTGCCAGCAGCCCCTTAGCGGGGTCCTACGAGCAGTACTTC.

The chain has TRBV7-9 and TRBJ1-2; TRBD1 matches 10 bases. J gave up 8 bases and V 1 base, and 10 bases lay outside the gene matches. The CDR3 loop spans 16 amino acids. The germline CDR1 and CDR2 sequences are SEHNR and FQNEAQ (reference sequence). The CDR3 region has the DNA TGTGCCAGCAGCTTAGGGGACAGGGGCCGCGCCTTCGGCTACACCTTC. Translation gives CASSLGDRGRAFGYTF.

This clone was seen a few times. A read error is likely, as this CDR3 ends without the conserved phenylalanine or tryptophan. It is unclear where the CDR3 begins or ends on the DNA, so no DNA is shown, and the CDR3 is as TCRdb lists it. The J gene is TRBJ2-7, the V gene TRBV13; the DNA was not compared with TRBD1, the D call given in the table. The CDR3 is made up of 8 amino acids, end residues included. Germline values: CDR1 PRHDT, CDR2 FYEKMQ (reference sequence). The CDR3: CASSPDTS.

This chain links TRBV19 with TRBJ1-5; tentative D call: TRBD1 (5 bases). Trimming left V 9 bases short and J 2 bases short, with 20 bases between. Germline V gives CDR1 LNHDA, CDR2 SQIVND (reference sequence). The CDR3 runs to 16 residues. CDR3 protein: CASSLEGARGNQPQHF. The CDR3, as DNA: TGTGCCAGCTCCCTAGAAGGGGCTAGGGGCAATCAGCCCCAGCATTTT.

This clone was found once. The chain couples TRBV29-1 to TRBJ2-1, with 8 bases fitting TRBD2. The CDR3 runs 13 residues. V shed 4 bases, J shed 8 bases, and the junction held 7 bases outside the gene matches. Germline V gene sequence: CDR1 SQVTM, CDR2 ANQGSEA. The CDR3 is CSVAMTSVHEQFF. The CDR3 coding sequence is TGCAGCGTTGCAATGACTAGCGTCCATGAGCAGTTCTTC.

The rearrangement uses TRBV28 and TRBJ2-5, with a weak D call TRBD1 (8 bases). Between the trimmed V and J ends, which lost 5 bases and 3 bases, there was a span of 22 bases. The CDR3 extends over 17 amino acids. Germline lookup yields CDR1 MDHEN and CDR2 SYDVKM. The CDR3 DNA reads TGTGCCAGCAGTGGGGAACCGGGACAGGCGGGGGAAGAGACCCAGTACTTC. Translating gives CASSGEPGQAGEETQYF.

The rearrangement uses TRBV5-5 and TRBJ2-7; D is possibly TRBD1 or TRBD2 (5 bases each). V lost 4 bases and J lost 3, with 14 bases in between. This CDR3 contains 14 residues. CDR1 is SGHKS and CDR2 is YYEKEE in the germline V gene (reference sequence). In DNA form, the CDR3 reads TGTGCCAGCAGCCCTACTGGGGGATACTACGAGCAGTACTTC. This gives the protein CASSPTGGYYEQYF.

The chain recombines TRBV5-4 with TRBJ2-1; no firm D call. V was trimmed by 1 base and J by 6 bases, leaving 2 bases between them. Germline V gene sequence: CDR1 SGHNT, CDR2 YYREEE (reference sequence). The CDR3 loop spans 11 amino acids. CDR3 in amino acids: CASSLINEQFF. Written as DNA, the CDR3 is TGTGCCAGCAGCTTGATCAATGAGCAGTTCTTC.

The chain links TRBV10-3 to TRBJ2-1; TRBD2 matches 11 bases. The CDR3 covers 13 residues. With V trimmed by 10 bases and J by 8 bases, 7 bases remained unmatched. Germline CDR1 and CDR2: ENHRY and SYGVKD. The DNA of the CDR3 is TGTGCCACCCTGACTAGCGGGAACGATGAGCAGTTCTTC. This codes for CATLTSGNDEQFF.

This chain joins TRBV28 and TRBJ1-1; 7 bases align to TRBD1. V lost 3 bases, J lost 0 bases, and 4 bases stayed unmatched. This CDR3 contains 15 residues. CDR1 and CDR2 from the germline V gene are MDHEN and SYDVKM. CDR3 nucleotide sequence: TGTGCCAGCAGTTTTAGGACAGGTATGAACACTGAAGCTTTCTTT. Its translation is CASSFRTGMNTEAFF.

V usage is TRBV6-5 and J usage is TRBJ1-5; TRBD1 aligns across 7 bases. CDR1 and CDR2 (germline): MNHEY, SVGAGI. The CDR3 has 15 residues. The V and J ends lost 6 bases and 4 bases, in that order; junction bases with no gene match: 9. The CDR3 DNA sequence: TGTGCCAGCAGGACCTTGGCAGGGGGAAATCAGCCCCAGCATTTT. Protein: CASRTLAGGNQPQHF.

As regards this clone: The sample has other DNA sequences that encode this CDR3 too. The chain recombines TRBV6-5 with TRBJ2-7; D unresolved. Germline V gene data show CDR1 as MNHEY and CDR2 as SVGAGI. Trimming shortened V by 2 bases and J by 1 base, and 9 bases separated the two germline ends. CDR3 length: 14 amino acids. Here the CDR3 reads CASSYDRVSYEQYF. DNA for the CDR3: TGTGCCAGCAGTTACGATAGGGTATCCTACGAGCAGTACTTC.

V and J are TRBV7-3 and TRBJ2-5, with D tentatively TRBD2 (6 bases). V was clipped by 5 bases and J by 4 bases, with 26 bases between them. CDR3 length equals 18 residues. CDR1 is SGHTA, CDR2 FQGTGA, per germline. The CDR3 nucleotides are TGTGCCAGCAGCCGCGGGACGAGGCTCGGCGGGAAACCAGAGACCCAGTACTTC. This encodes CASSRGTRLGGKPETQYF.

V is TRBV7-9 and J is TRBJ2-7, with 7 bases that match TRBD1. The germline V gene has CDR1 SEHNR and CDR2 FQNEAQ (reference sequence). This CDR3 comprises 15 residues. J was trimmed by 2 bases and V by 5 bases; bases with no gene match: 9. The DNA of the CDR3 is TGTGCCAGCAGCCAGGGACAGATTCCCACCTACGAGCAGTACTTC. It is translated as CASSQGQIPTYEQYF.

In the case of this clone: The identical CDR3 is also encoded by other nucleotide sequences in the sample. V is TRBV7-2 and J is TRBJ1-4, with D uncertain. Trimming left V 4 bases short and J 0 bases short, with 3 bases between. Germline CDR1 SGHTA, CDR2 FQGNSA. The CDR3 contains 13 residues. In DNA, the CDR3 is TGTGCCAGCAGCTCGTCAACTAATGAAAAACTGTTTTTT. It codes for CASSSSTNEKLFF.